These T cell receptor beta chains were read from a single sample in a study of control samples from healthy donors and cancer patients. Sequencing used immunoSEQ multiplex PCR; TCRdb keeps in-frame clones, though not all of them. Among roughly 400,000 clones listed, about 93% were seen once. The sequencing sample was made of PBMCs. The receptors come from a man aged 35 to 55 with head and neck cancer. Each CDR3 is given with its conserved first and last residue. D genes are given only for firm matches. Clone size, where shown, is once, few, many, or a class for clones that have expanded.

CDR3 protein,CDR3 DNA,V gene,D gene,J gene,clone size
CATSRGTSTDTQYF,TGTGCCACCAGCAGAGGGACTAGCACAGATACGCAGTATTTT,TRBV15,.,TRBJ2-3,.
CATQGGTNTGELFF,TGTGCCACCCAAGGCGGAACGAACACCGGGGAGCTGTTTTTT,TRBV6-6,.,TRBJ2-2,.
CASSQIGTPGYTF,TGTGCCAGCAGCCAGATCGGGACGCCAGGCTACACCTTC,TRBV3-1/TRBV3-2,.,TRBJ1-2,.
CASSQDPPEKLFF,TGTGCCAGCAGCCAAGACCCACCGGAAAAACTGTTTTTT,TRBV14,.,TRBJ1-4,.
CASSPGDRKGNTEAFF,TGTGCCAGCTCACCGGGTGACAGGAAGGGGAACACTGAAGCTTTCTTT,TRBV18,.,TRBJ1-1,few
CASSLGGSSYEQYF,TGTGCCAGCAGCTTGGGGGGGAGCTCCTACGAGCAGTACTTC,TRBV5-6,.,TRBJ2-7,.
CASSASLAGSYEQYF,TGTGCCAGCAGTGCCTCACTAGCGGGCTCCTACGAGCAGTACTTC,TRBV28,TRBD2,TRBJ2-7,.
CSVLTGGNTEAFF,TGCAGCGTCTTGACAGGGGGGAACACTGAAGCTTTCTTT,TRBV29-1,TRBD1,TRBJ1-1,.
CASSQGQGEGEQYF,TGTGCCAGCAGCCAGGGACAGGGAGAGGGCGAGCAGTACTTC,TRBV7-2,TRBD1,TRBJ2-7,.
CASSQEPGAMVYTEAFF,TGCGCCAGCAGCCAAGAACCCGGGGCCATGGTTTATACTGAAGCTTTCTTT,TRBV4-3,.,TRBJ1-1,.
CASSFWGFNSPLHF,TGTGCCAGCAGCTTTTGGGGCTTCAATTCACCCCTCCACTTT,TRBV7-9,.,TRBJ1-6,.
CASSYKDRFHEQYF,TGTGCCAGCAGTTACAAGGACAGGTTCCACGAGCAGTACTTC,TRBV6-5,TRBD1,TRBJ2-7,once
CASSLGVGMAFF,TGTGCCAGCAGCTTAGGTGTGGGGATGGCTTTCTTT,TRBV11-3,.,TRBJ1-1,.
CASSPGGANTEAFF,TGTGCCAGCAGCCCGGGCGGGGCCAACACTGAAGCTTTCTTT,TRBV7-9,.,TRBJ1-1,.
CASSFQTGLTDTQYF,TGTGCCAGCAGTTTCCAAACGGGACTCACAGATACGCAGTATTTT,TRBV6-2/TRBV6-3,.,TRBJ2-3,.
CASSIVRGPRNEQFF,TGTGCCAGTAGTATAGTCCGGGGGCCGAGGAATGAGCAGTTCTTC,TRBV19,.,TRBJ2-1,.
CSASGSPGGRFYEQYF,TGCAGTGCTAGTGGGTCCCCTGGCGGGAGGTTTTACGAGCAGTACTTC,TRBV20-1,TRBD2,TRBJ2-7,.
CASSLSQGRETQYF,TGTGCCAGCAGTTTATCGCAGGGTAGAGAGACCCAGTACTTC,TRBV27,.,TRBJ2-5,.
CASSRGQADSYEQYF,TGTGCCAGCAGCCGGGGACAGGCAGATTCCTACGAGCAGTACTTC,TRBV5-4,TRBD1,TRBJ2-7,.
CASSFSTGRNTEAFF,TGTGCCAGCAGCTTTTCAACAGGGAGGAACACTGAAGCTTTCTTT,TRBV6-2/TRBV6-3,.,TRBJ1-1,.
CASSSGLSNTEAFF,TGTGCCAGCAGCTCAGGACTCTCGAACACTGAAGCTTTCTTT,TRBV11-2,.,TRBJ1-1,.
CACGQGSGANVLTF,TGTGCCTGCGGTCAGGGATCTGGGGCCAACGTCCTGACTTTC,TRBV30,.,TRBJ2-6,.